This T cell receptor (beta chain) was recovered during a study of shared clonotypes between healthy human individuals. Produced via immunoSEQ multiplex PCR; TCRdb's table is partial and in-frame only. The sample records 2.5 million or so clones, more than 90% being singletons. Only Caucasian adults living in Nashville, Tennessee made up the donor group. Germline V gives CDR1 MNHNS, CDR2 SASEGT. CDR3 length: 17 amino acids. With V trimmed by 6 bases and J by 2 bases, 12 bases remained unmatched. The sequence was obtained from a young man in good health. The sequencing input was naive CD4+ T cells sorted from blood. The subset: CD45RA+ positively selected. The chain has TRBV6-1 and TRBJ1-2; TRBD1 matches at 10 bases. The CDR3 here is CASSEPGQGSTNYGYTF. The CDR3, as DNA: TGTGCCAGCAGCGAACCGGGACAGGGGTCGACCAACTATGGCTACACCTTC.